The rows below give T cell receptor beta chains drawn from one sample of a study of shared clonotypes between healthy human individuals. TCRdb's copy holds only in-frame clones and misses some; the assay was immunoSEQ multiplex PCR. The repertoire holds more than 2 million clones, 85% to 95% seen once, with 0.85% to 1.2% in the top ten. The sample taken for sequencing was naive CD8+ T cells sorted from blood. The receptors stem from a man between 18 and 35 years old in good health. Both conserved end residues are part of each CDR3. D genes are given only for firm matches. Clone size is given for some rows only: seen once, a few or many times, or a class if the clone is expanded.

clone size: .; V gene: TRBV29-1; D gene: .; J gene: TRBJ1-1; CDR3 DNA: TGCAGCGTTGGGGGAGGTGGGAACACTGAAGCTTTCTTT; CDR3 protein: CSVGGGGNTEAFF
clone size: .; V gene: TRBV4-1; D gene: .; J gene: TRBJ1-4; CDR3 DNA: TGCGCCAGCAGCCAAAGGAGAAATGAAAAACTGTTTTTT; CDR3 protein: CASSQRRNEKLFF
clone size: .; V gene: TRBV10-3; D gene: TRBD2; J gene: TRBJ2-7; CDR3 DNA: TGTGCCATCTCTGTGGGACTAGCGGGGGACGAGCAGTACTTC; CDR3 protein: CAISVGLAGDEQYF
clone size: once; V gene: TRBV6-4; D gene: .; J gene: TRBJ2-1; CDR3 DNA: TGTGCCAGCAAACGGACTTACAATGAGCAGTTCTTC; CDR3 protein: CASKRTYNEQFF
clone size: .; V gene: TRBV5-1; D gene: .; J gene: TRBJ1-2; CDR3 DNA: TGCGCCAGCAGTCCTGCGACAGCCTTCGATGGCTACACCTTC; CDR3 protein: CASSPATAFDGYTF
clone size: .; V gene: TRBV9; D gene: TRBD2; J gene: TRBJ2-1; CDR3 DNA: TGTGCCAGCAGCGTATCGAGACTAGCGGGAGGAGGCCCCAACGATGAGCAGTTCTTC; CDR3 protein: CASSVSRLAGGGPNDEQFF
clone size: .; V gene: TRBV5-8; D gene: .; J gene: TRBJ2-5; CDR3 DNA: TGTGCCAGCAGCTTCCGTGACAGAGGAGAGACCCAGTACTTC; CDR3 protein: CASSFRDRGETQYF
clone size: .; V gene: TRBV19; D gene: TRBD1; J gene: TRBJ2-7; CDR3 DNA: TGTGCCAGTAGTATTGCAGGGGGAATCGAGCAGTACTTC; CDR3 protein: CASSIAGGIEQYF
clone size: .; V gene: TRBV7-9; D gene: .; J gene: TRBJ2-6; CDR3 DNA: TGTGCCAGCAGCTTGTGGCGCGGGAACTCCCTTGGGGCCAACGTCCTGACTTTC; CDR3 protein: CASSLWRGNSLGANVLTF
clone size: once; V gene: TRBV14; D gene: .; J gene: TRBJ1-1; CDR3 DNA: TGTGCCAGCAGCCAAGATGGGGAGGGCGGTGACACTGAAGCTTTCTTT; CDR3 protein: CASSQDGEGGDTEAFF
clone size: .; V gene: TRBV5-5; D gene: TRBD1; J gene: TRBJ1-1; CDR3 DNA: TGTGCCAGCAGCTTGCCGGTGGGACAGGGGGCTGAGGGCACTGAAGCTTTCTTT; CDR3 protein: CASSLPVGQGAEGTEAFF
clone size: .; V gene: TRBV4-1; D gene: TRBD2; J gene: TRBJ2-7; CDR3 DNA: TGCGCCAGCAGCCACGGGACTAGCGTATACGAGCAGTACTTC; CDR3 protein: CASSHGTSVYEQYF
clone size: .; V gene: TRBV6-6; D gene: .; J gene: TRBJ2-7; CDR3 DNA: TGTGCCAGCAGTTATAACGGCCCATACGAGCAGTACTTC; CDR3 protein: CASSYNGPYEQYF
clone size: once; V gene: TRBV2; D gene: .; J gene: TRBJ1-6; CDR3 DNA: TGTGCCAGCAGTGTGTCACAGAGCTCCTATAATTCACCCCTCCACTTT; CDR3 protein: CASSVSQSSYNSPLHF
clone size: once; V gene: TRBV7-9; D gene: .; J gene: TRBJ1-2; CDR3 DNA: TGTGCCAGCAGCTTAGCCCCAGGGCAGGAGGGCTACACCTTC; CDR3 protein: CASSLAPGQEGYTF
clone size: .; V gene: TRBV5-6; D gene: .; J gene: TRBJ2-3; CDR3 DNA: TGTGCCAGCACCCCATGGGGCGGGAACACAGATACGCAGTATTTT; CDR3 protein: CASTPWGGNTDTQYF
clone size: .; V gene: TRBV27; D gene: TRBD1; J gene: TRBJ1-2; CDR3 DNA: TGTGCCAGCAGTTCCATACAGGGGGCGCGGGGCTATGGCTACACCTTC; CDR3 protein: CASSSIQGARGYGYTF
clone size: .; V gene: TRBV7-2; D gene: .; J gene: TRBJ1-5; CDR3 DNA: TGTGCCAGCAGCTTAGGGACACACTATAGCAATCAGCCCCAGCATTTT; CDR3 protein: CASSLGTHYSNQPQHF
clone size: .; V gene: TRBV9; D gene: .; J gene: TRBJ1-1; CDR3 DNA: TGTGCCAGCAGCCACGACCTCGAAGAGAGGGTGGACACTGAAGCTTTCTTT; CDR3 protein: CASSHDLEERVDTEAFF
clone size: .; V gene: TRBV15; D gene: TRBD1; J gene: TRBJ2-7; CDR3 DNA: TGTGCCACCAGCAGAGATCGCGGGACAGGCTCCTACGAGCAGTACTTC; CDR3 protein: CATSRDRGTGSYEQYF
clone size: .; V gene: TRBV21-1; D gene: .; J gene: TRBJ1-1; CDR3 DNA: TGTGCCAGCAGCAAAGAGGATTTGAACACTGAAGCTTTCTTT; CDR3 protein: CASSKEDLNTEAFF
clone size: .; V gene: TRBV4-1; D gene: TRBD2; J gene: TRBJ2-3; CDR3 DNA: TGCGCCAGCAGCCAAGGAAGACTAGCGGGAAGCACAGATACGCAGTATTTT; CDR3 protein: CASSQGRLAGSTDTQYF
clone size: .; V gene: TRBV19; D gene: .; J gene: TRBJ2-7; CDR3 DNA: TGTGCCAGTAGTATAGGATCCAGTACGTACGAGCAGTACTTC; CDR3 protein: CASSIGSSTYEQYF
clone size: .; V gene: TRBV4-1; D gene: TRBD1; J gene: TRBJ1-2; CDR3 DNA: TGCGCCAGCAGCCTCCGGACAGGGGCGAATGGCTACACCTTC; CDR3 protein: CASSLRTGANGYTF
clone size: .; V gene: TRBV5-1; D gene: TRBD2; J gene: TRBJ2-3; CDR3 DNA: TGCGCCAGCAGCTTGGATACAGCGGGAGGATTAGATACGCAGTATTTT; CDR3 protein: CASSLDTAGGLDTQYF
clone size: once; V gene: TRBV27; D gene: TRBD2; J gene: TRBJ2-1; CDR3 DNA: TGTGCCAGCAGTTTAAGTCTAGCGGACTCCTACAATGAGCAGTTCTTC; CDR3 protein: CASSLSLADSYNEQFF
clone size: .; V gene: TRBV5-1; D gene: TRBD2; J gene: TRBJ2-3; CDR3 DNA: TGCGCCAGCAGCTGGACTAGCGGAGCTAGCACAGATACGCAGTATTTT; CDR3 protein: CASSWTSGASTDTQYF
clone size: .; V gene: TRBV19; D gene: .; J gene: TRBJ1-6; CDR3 DNA: TGTGCCAGTAGTCCGTATAATTCACCCCTCCACTTT; CDR3 protein: CASSPYNSPLHF
clone size: .; V gene: TRBV10-1; D gene: TRBD2; J gene: TRBJ2-2; CDR3 DNA: TGCGCCAGCAGTGAGGGCCTAGCGGGGTACCTTACCGGGGAGCTGTTTTTT; CDR3 protein: CASSEGLAGYLTGELFF
clone size: .; V gene: TRBV27; D gene: .; J gene: TRBJ1-2; CDR3 DNA: TGTGCCAGCAGTTTAATAGGGGGAGGTGGCTACACCTTC; CDR3 protein: CASSLIGGGGYTF
clone size: .; V gene: TRBV29-1; D gene: .; J gene: TRBJ2-6; CDR3 DNA: TGCAGCGTCCTCGACGAGGCTGGGGCCAACGTCCTGACTTTC; CDR3 protein: CSVLDEAGANVLTF
clone size: .; V gene: TRBV7-9; D gene: .; J gene: TRBJ2-7; CDR3 DNA: TGTGCCAGCAGCCCCAGCATAACCTACGAGCAGTACTTC; CDR3 protein: CASSPSITYEQYF